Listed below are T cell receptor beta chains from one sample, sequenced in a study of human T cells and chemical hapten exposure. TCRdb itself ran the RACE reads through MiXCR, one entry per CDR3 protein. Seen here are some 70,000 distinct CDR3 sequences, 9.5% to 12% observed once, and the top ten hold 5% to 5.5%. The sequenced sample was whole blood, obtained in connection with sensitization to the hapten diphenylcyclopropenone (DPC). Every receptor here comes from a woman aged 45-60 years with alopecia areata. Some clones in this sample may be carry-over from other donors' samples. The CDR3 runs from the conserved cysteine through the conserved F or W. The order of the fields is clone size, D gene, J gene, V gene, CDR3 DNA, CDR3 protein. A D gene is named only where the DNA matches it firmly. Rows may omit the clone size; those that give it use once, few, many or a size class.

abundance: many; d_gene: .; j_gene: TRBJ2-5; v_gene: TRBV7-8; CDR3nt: TGTGCCAGCAGCTTAAGGCAATTCTGGCAGGGGCAAGAGACCCAGTACTTC; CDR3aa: CASSLRQFWQGQETQYF
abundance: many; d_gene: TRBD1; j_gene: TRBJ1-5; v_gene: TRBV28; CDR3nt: TGTGCCAGCAGTTATTATACAGGGGATTCTGATCAGCCCCAGCATTTT; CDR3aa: CASSYYTGDSDQPQHF
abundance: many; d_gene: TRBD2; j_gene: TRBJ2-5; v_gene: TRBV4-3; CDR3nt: TGCGCCAGCAGCCAATCCTTCGGGGGGGCTGGTGAGACCCAGTACTTC; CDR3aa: CASSQSFGGAGETQYF
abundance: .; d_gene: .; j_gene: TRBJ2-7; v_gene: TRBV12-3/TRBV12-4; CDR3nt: TGTGCCAGCAGTTTAGGCAGGGTTGCGTACGAGCAGTACTTC; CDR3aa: CASSLGRVAYEQYF
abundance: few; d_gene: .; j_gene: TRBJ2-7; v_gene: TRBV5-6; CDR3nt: TGTGCCAGCAGCTCCGGGAGTGACGAGCAGTACTTC; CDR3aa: CASSSGSDEQYF
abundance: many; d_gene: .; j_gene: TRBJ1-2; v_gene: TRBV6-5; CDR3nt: TGTGCCAGCAGTTACACGGTGAACTATGGCTACACCTTC; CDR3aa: CASSYTVNYGYTF
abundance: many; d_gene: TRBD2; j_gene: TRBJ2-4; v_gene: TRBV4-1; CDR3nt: TGCGCCAGCAGCAAAAGCGGGAGCGGCGAAAACATTCAGTACTTC; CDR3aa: CASSKSGSGENIQYF
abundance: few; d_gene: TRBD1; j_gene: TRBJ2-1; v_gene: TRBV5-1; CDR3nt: TGCGCCAGCACCGGGACAGGGGATGAGCAGTTCTTC; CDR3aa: CASTGTGDEQFF
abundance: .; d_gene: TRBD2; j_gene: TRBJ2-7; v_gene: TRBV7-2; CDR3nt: TGTGCCAGCAGCTCCCGGGGGGGCGGGAGCCCTCCCCACGAGCAGTACTTC; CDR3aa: CASSSRGGGSPPHEQYF
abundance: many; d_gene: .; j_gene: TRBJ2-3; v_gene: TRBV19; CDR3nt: TGTGCCAGTAACATCGGGCAAAGCACAGATACGCAGTATTTT; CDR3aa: CASNIGQSTDTQYF
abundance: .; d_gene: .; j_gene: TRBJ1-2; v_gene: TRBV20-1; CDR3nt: TGCAGTGCTGGAGAGGAGGGGCGGACCTTC; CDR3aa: CSAGEEGRTF
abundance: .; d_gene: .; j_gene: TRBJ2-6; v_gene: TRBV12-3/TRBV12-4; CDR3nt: TGTGCCAGCAGTGCATCGGGCAGAATAAGCTCTGGGGCCAACGTCCTGACTTTC; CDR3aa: CASSASGRISSGANVLTF
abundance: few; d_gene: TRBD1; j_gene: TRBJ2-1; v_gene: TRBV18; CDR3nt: TGTGCCAGCTCACAGTACAGGGGGACCTACAATGAGCAGTTCTTC; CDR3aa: CASSQYRGTYNEQFF
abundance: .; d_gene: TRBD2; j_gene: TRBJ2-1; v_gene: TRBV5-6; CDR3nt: TGTGCCAGCAGCACGACTAGCGGGAGGGCCGGTGAGCAGTTCTTC; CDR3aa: CASSTTSGRAGEQFF
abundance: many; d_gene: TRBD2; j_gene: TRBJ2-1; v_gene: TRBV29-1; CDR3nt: TGCAGCGGGAGGGAGGGGCTCTACAATGAGCAGTTCTTC; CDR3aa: CSGREGLYNEQFF
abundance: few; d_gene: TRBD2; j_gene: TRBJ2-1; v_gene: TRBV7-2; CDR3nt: TGTGCCAGCAACAAGGGACTAAACTACAATGAGCAGTTCTTC; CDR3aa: CASNKGLNYNEQFF
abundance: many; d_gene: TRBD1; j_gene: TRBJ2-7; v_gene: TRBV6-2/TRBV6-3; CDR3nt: TGTGCCAGCAAAGAGACCGGGACAGCTACCTACGAGCAGTACTTC; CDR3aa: CASKETGTATYEQYF
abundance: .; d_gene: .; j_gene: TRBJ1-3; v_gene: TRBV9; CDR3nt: TGTGCCAGCAGCGTAACCCCAGGGAGTTCTGGAAACACCATATATTTT; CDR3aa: CASSVTPGSSGNTIYF
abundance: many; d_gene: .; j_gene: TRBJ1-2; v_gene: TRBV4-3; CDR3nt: TGCGCCAGCAGCCAAGATGGTGGGACTTCTTATGGCTACACCTTC; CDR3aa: CASSQDGGTSYGYTF
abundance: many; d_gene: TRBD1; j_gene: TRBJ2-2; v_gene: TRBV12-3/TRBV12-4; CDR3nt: TGTGCCAGCAGTCCTCGGACAGGGACGAACACCGGGGAGCTGTTTTTT; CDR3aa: CASSPRTGTNTGELFF
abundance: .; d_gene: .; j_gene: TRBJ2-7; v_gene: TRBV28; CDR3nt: TGTGCCAGCGCCCCGTGGGCAGGCTACGAGCAGTACTTC; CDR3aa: CASAPWAGYEQYF
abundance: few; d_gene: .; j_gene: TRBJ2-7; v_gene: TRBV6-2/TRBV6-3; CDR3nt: TGTGCCAGCAGTTACCCGCACGAGCAGTACTTC; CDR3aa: CASSYPHEQYF
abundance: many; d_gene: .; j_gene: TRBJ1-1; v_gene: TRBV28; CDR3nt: TGTGCCAGCAGTTTAGAGATAATGAACACTGAAGCTTTCTTT; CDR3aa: CASSLEIMNTEAFF
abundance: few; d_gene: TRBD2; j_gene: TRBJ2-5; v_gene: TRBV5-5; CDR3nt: TGTGCCAGCAGCTTGGTGGTAGCGGGGAATTTGGAGACCCAGTACTTC; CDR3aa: CASSLVVAGNLETQYF
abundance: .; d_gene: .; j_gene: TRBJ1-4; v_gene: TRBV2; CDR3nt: TGTGCCAGCAGTGCCCTCAGTAATGAAAAACTGTTTTTT; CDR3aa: CASSALSNEKLFF
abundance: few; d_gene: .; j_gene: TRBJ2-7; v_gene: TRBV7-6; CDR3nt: TGTGCCAGCAGCTTAGTGGGTTTGGCAGCCTCCTACGAGCAGTACTTC; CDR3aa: CASSLVGLAASYEQYF